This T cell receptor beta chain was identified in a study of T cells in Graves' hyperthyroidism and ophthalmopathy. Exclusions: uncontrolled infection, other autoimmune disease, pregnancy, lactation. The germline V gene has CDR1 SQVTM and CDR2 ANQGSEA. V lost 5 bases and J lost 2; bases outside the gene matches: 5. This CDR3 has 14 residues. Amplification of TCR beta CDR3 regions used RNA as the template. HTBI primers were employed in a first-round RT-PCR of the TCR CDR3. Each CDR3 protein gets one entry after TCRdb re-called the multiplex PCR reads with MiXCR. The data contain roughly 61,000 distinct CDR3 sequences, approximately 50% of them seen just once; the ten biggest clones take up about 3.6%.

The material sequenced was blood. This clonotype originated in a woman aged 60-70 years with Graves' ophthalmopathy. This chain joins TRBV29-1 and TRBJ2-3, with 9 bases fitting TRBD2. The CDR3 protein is CSVPRTSDTDTQYF. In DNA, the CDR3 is TGCAGCGTTCCCCGGACTAGCGACACAGATACGCAGTATTTT.